The rows below give T cell receptor beta chains drawn from one sample of a study of T cell repertoires in cytomegalovirus infection. Their antigen targets remain unknown. TCRdb re-called the reads through MiXCR, storing one row per CDR3 protein. Here the sample spans about 700,000 distinct CDR3 sequences, roughly 36% being singletons. The source was cultured PBMCs, collected from culture after CMV antigen stimulation. These receptors all stem from a human donor in good health (CMV status not recorded). Some clones in this sample may be carry-over from other donors' samples. Both conserved end residues are part of each CDR3. A D gene is named only where the DNA matches it firmly. Clone size, where shown, is once, few, many, or a class for clones that have expanded.

v_call,d_call,clone_size,j_call,cdr3_aa,cdr3_nt
TRBV25-1,NA,NA,TRBJ1-1,CASSEFGDLHPVAFF,TGTGCCAGCAGTGAATTTGGGGACCTCCACCCGGTAGCTTTCTTT
TRBV27,TRBD1,NA,TRBJ2-4,CASSLSGGTDIQYF,TGTGCCAGCAGTTTGTCAGGGGGTACGGACATTCAGTACTTC
TRBV29-1,NA,few,TRBJ1-1,CSVRAGTSVEAFF,TGCAGCGTACGGGCCGGAACGAGTGTGGAAGCTTTCTTT
TRBV6-5,NA,NA,TRBJ2-7,CASSQSGGAGLEQYF,TGTGCCAGCAGCCAATCCGGGGGCGCGGGGCTCGAGCAGTACTTC
TRBV5-6,NA,NA,TRBJ1-2,CASRLTGYYGYTF,TGTGCCAGCAGGCTTACGGGTTACTATGGCTACACCTTC
TRBV20-1,NA,NA,TRBJ2-1,CSAGWNGNEQFF,TGCAGTGCCGGGTGGAATGGCAATGAGCAGTTCTTC
TRBV6-1,NA,few,TRBJ1-2,CATTPLGGNYGYTF,TGTGCCACCACACCCCTGGGGGGGAACTATGGCTACACCTTC
TRBV5-1,NA,NA,TRBJ1-3,CASSPDFSGNTIYF,TGCGCCAGCAGCCCGGACTTCTCTGGAAACACCATATATTTT
TRBV4-3,TRBD2,few,TRBJ2-2,CASLAGDTGELFF,TGCGCCAGCCTGGCGGGGGACACCGGGGAGCTGTTTTTT
TRBV7-2,NA,NA,TRBJ2-1,CASSRAPPGGSTYEQFF,TGTGCCAGCAGCCGAGCACCACCGGGGGGCAGTACTTATGAGCAGTTCTTC
TRBV10-3,NA,once,TRBJ1-2,CAITGQPRNYGYTF,TGTGCCATCACAGGGCAGCCCCGGAACTATGGCTACACCTTC
TRBV2,NA,NA,TRBJ2-3,CASSGSRGPSTDTQYF,TGTGCCAGCAGCGGAAGCAGGGGTCCTAGCACAGATACGCAGTATTTT
TRBV12-3/TRBV12-4,TRBD1,few,TRBJ2-7,CASSFQGVYEQYF,TGTGCCAGCAGTTTCCAGGGGGTGTACGAGCAGTACTTC
TRBV7-9,NA,few,TRBJ2-7,CASSFGARYEQYF,TGTGCCAGCAGCTTTGGGGCCCGCTACGAGCAGTACTTC
TRBV12-3/TRBV12-4,TRBD1,few,TRBJ1-2,CASSLDRGLRGYTF,TGTGCCAGCAGTTTGGACAGGGGGCTCCGCGGCTACACCTTC
TRBV19,TRBD1,NA,TRBJ1-5,CASSSDRVMAQHF,TGTGCCAGTAGTAGTGACAGGGTAATGGCCCAGCATTTT
TRBV6-2/TRBV6-3,NA,few,TRBJ1-6,CASTRGNSPLHF,TGTGCCAGCACCCGCGGAAATTCACCCCTCCACTTT
TRBV19,NA,NA,TRBJ2-7,CASSNNPGEQYF,TGTGCCAGTAGTAATAACCCCGGGGAGCAGTACTTC